The rows below give T cell receptor beta chains drawn from one sample of a study of preoperative IRX-2 immunotherapy in early breast cancer. Using immunoSEQ multiplex PCR, the repertoire was profiled, and TCRdb retains in-frame clones only, with some absent. This table has about 43,000 clones, approximately 94% appearing once. The sequencing here drew on tumor tissue, taken after IRX-2 immunotherapy. The receptor source for this set is a human donor with breast cancer. Both conserved end residues are part of each CDR3. The order of the fields is D gene, J gene, clone size, V gene, CDR3 DNA, CDR3 protein. A D gene is named only where the DNA matches it firmly. Not all rows give a size; the values are once, few, many and, for expanded clones, a class.

d_gene: NA; j_gene: TRBJ2-7; abundance: NA; v_gene: TRBV30; CDR3nt: TGTGCCTGGGGGGGCCTCTACGAGCAGTACTTC; CDR3aa: CAWGGLYEQYF
d_gene: NA; j_gene: TRBJ2-1; abundance: few; v_gene: TRBV11-3; CDR3nt: TGTGCCAGCAGCTTAGTCGGGGGTGAGCAGTTCTTC; CDR3aa: CASSLVGGEQFF
d_gene: NA; j_gene: TRBJ1-3; abundance: NA; v_gene: TRBV6-5; CDR3nt: TGTGCCAGCAGTTACGGTAGTAGTGGAAACACCATATATTTT; CDR3aa: CASSYGSSGNTIYF
d_gene: NA; j_gene: TRBJ2-7; abundance: NA; v_gene: TRBV12-2; CDR3nt: TGTGCAAGTCGCTTAGTCAGAACCTACGAGCAGTACTTC; CDR3aa: CASRLVRTYEQYF
d_gene: NA; j_gene: TRBJ1-1; abundance: NA; v_gene: TRBV18; CDR3nt: TGTGCCAGCTCACCATCAGTTATGACTGAAGCTTTCTTT; CDR3aa: CASSPSVMTEAFF
d_gene: NA; j_gene: TRBJ2-1; abundance: NA; v_gene: TRBV18; CDR3nt: TGTGCCAGCTCACCACCAGAGATAAGTCCGTCGGAGCAGTTCTTC; CDR3aa: CASSPPEISPSEQFF
d_gene: NA; j_gene: TRBJ1-2; abundance: NA; v_gene: TRBV20-1; CDR3nt: TGCAGTGCTTCGATACTTGGTGGCTACACCTTC; CDR3aa: CSASILGGYTF
d_gene: TRBD2; j_gene: TRBJ2-1; abundance: NA; v_gene: TRBV9; CDR3nt: TGTGCCAGCAGCGTCCTTAGCGGGAGGGCCGTTGAGCAGTTCTTC; CDR3aa: CASSVLSGRAVEQFF
d_gene: NA; j_gene: TRBJ2-2; abundance: NA; v_gene: TRBV10-3; CDR3nt: TGTGCCATCCGGGACACCGGGGAGCTGTTTTTT; CDR3aa: CAIRDTGELFF
d_gene: TRBD2; j_gene: TRBJ2-3; abundance: NA; v_gene: TRBV7-3; CDR3nt: TGTGCCAGCAGCTTAGGATCTAGCGGGGGAACAGATACGCAGTATTTT; CDR3aa: CASSLGSSGGTDTQYF
d_gene: TRBD2; j_gene: TRBJ2-1; abundance: NA; v_gene: TRBV28; CDR3nt: TGTGCCAGCAGTTGGGGACTAGCGGCACTTAGCTCCTACAATGAGCAGTTCTTC; CDR3aa: CASSWGLAALSSYNEQFF
d_gene: NA; j_gene: TRBJ2-1; abundance: NA; v_gene: TRBV7-3; CDR3nt: TGTGCCAGCAGCTCCCCTCCGGTCGGCAATGAGCAGTTCTTC; CDR3aa: CASSSPPVGNEQFF
d_gene: NA; j_gene: TRBJ1-1; abundance: NA; v_gene: TRBV29-1; CDR3nt: TGCAGCGCGTGGGATGGGGACACTGAAGCTTTCTTT; CDR3aa: CSAWDGDTEAFF
d_gene: NA; j_gene: TRBJ2-1; abundance: once; v_gene: TRBV7-2; CDR3nt: TGTGCCAGCAGCCCTAGCGAGTATGGTGAGCAGTTCTTC; CDR3aa: CASSPSEYGEQFF
d_gene: NA; j_gene: TRBJ1-6; abundance: NA; v_gene: TRBV6-4; CDR3nt: TGTGCCAGCAGTGAATCGGCAGGGAGTTCACCCCTCCACTTT; CDR3aa: CASSESAGSSPLHF
d_gene: NA; j_gene: TRBJ1-5; abundance: NA; v_gene: TRBV20-1; CDR3nt: TGCAGTGCCTACGACCTTGGGGCCCAGCATTTT; CDR3aa: CSAYDLGAQHF
d_gene: NA; j_gene: TRBJ1-6; abundance: NA; v_gene: TRBV4-3; CDR3nt: TGCGCCAGCAGCCTGAACAGGGCCTATAATTCACCCCTCCACTTT; CDR3aa: CASSLNRAYNSPLHF
d_gene: NA; j_gene: TRBJ1-3; abundance: NA; v_gene: TRBV5-1; CDR3nt: TGCGCCAGCAGCTTGGTCGGGCGCCTCTCTGGAAACACCATATATTTT; CDR3aa: CASSLVGRLSGNTIYF
d_gene: TRBD2; j_gene: TRBJ2-3; abundance: NA; v_gene: TRBV9; CDR3nt: TGTGCCAGCAGCGTAGGTGCTAGCGGGAATTCCGATACGCAGTATTTT; CDR3aa: CASSVGASGNSDTQYF
d_gene: NA; j_gene: TRBJ1-2; abundance: few; v_gene: TRBV21-1; CDR3nt: TGTGCCAGCAGCACCGCTATGGGGGGCTACACCTTC; CDR3aa: CASSTAMGGYTF
d_gene: NA; j_gene: TRBJ1-3; abundance: NA; v_gene: TRBV2; CDR3nt: TGTGCCAGCAGTGTGAACAGTCTAAACACCATATATTTT; CDR3aa: CASSVNSLNTIYF
d_gene: NA; j_gene: TRBJ2-3; abundance: NA; v_gene: TRBV7-2; CDR3nt: TGTGCCAGCAGCTCCGACGGTTCTAGCACAGATACGCAGTATTTT; CDR3aa: CASSSDGSSTDTQYF
d_gene: NA; j_gene: TRBJ2-7; abundance: NA; v_gene: TRBV18; CDR3nt: TGTGCCAGCTCGGATTCCTACGAGCAGTACTTC; CDR3aa: CASSDSYEQYF
d_gene: NA; j_gene: TRBJ1-6; abundance: NA; v_gene: TRBV9; CDR3nt: TGTGCCAGCAGCGTAGAACTTGATTCACCCCTCCACTTT; CDR3aa: CASSVELDSPLHF
d_gene: TRBD2; j_gene: TRBJ2-1; abundance: NA; v_gene: TRBV5-1; CDR3nt: TGCGCCAGCAGCCCGGCGGGAGGGCTTTATGAGCAGTTCTTC; CDR3aa: CASSPAGGLYEQFF
d_gene: TRBD2; j_gene: TRBJ2-1; abundance: NA; v_gene: TRBV27; CDR3nt: TGTGCCAGCAGGCCTACTAGCGGGAGTTCCTACAATGAGCAGTTCTTC; CDR3aa: CASRPTSGSSYNEQFF
d_gene: NA; j_gene: TRBJ1-2; abundance: NA; v_gene: TRBV30; CDR3nt: TGTGCTAGAGGGGACACAGTCGTCTCTGGCTACACCTTC; CDR3aa: CARGDTVVSGYTF
d_gene: TRBD2; j_gene: TRBJ2-7; abundance: NA; v_gene: TRBV7-9; CDR3nt: TGTGCCAGCGAGGAGAGCGGGAGCAACGAGCAGTACTTC; CDR3aa: CASEESGSNEQYF
d_gene: NA; j_gene: TRBJ2-2; abundance: NA; v_gene: TRBV28; CDR3nt: TGTGCCAGCAGTTCCGGACAGTACACCGGGGAGCTGTTTTTT; CDR3aa: CASSSGQYTGELFF
d_gene: TRBD1; j_gene: TRBJ2-7; abundance: NA; v_gene: TRBV28; CDR3nt: TGTGCCAGCAGTCCGAACAGGGGCCGCGTCGGCTACGAGCAGTACTTC; CDR3aa: CASSPNRGRVGYEQYF
d_gene: NA; j_gene: TRBJ2-1; abundance: NA; v_gene: TRBV28; CDR3nt: TGTGCCAGCAGTTTGTGGGGAGGTTCCCCCCCCGGAAAGCAGTTCTTC; CDR3aa: CASSLWGGSPPGKQFF
d_gene: NA; j_gene: TRBJ2-7; abundance: NA; v_gene: TRBV6-1; CDR3nt: TGTGCCAGCAGTGATGCGGGGTTGGGCTCCTACGAGCAGTACTTC; CDR3aa: CASSDAGLGSYEQYF
d_gene: NA; j_gene: TRBJ2-7; abundance: NA; v_gene: TRBV29-1; CDR3nt: TGCAGCGTTGACGCAGGGGAGGGCTACGAGCAGTACTTC; CDR3aa: CSVDAGEGYEQYF
d_gene: NA; j_gene: TRBJ1-5; abundance: NA; v_gene: TRBV4-3; CDR3nt: TGCGCCAGCAGCCAAGACGAGGGGAATTGGCCCCAGCATTTT; CDR3aa: CASSQDEGNWPQHF
d_gene: NA; j_gene: TRBJ1-2; abundance: NA; v_gene: TRBV18; CDR3nt: TGTGCCAGCTCACCAAACAGGCAGGAGGCCTATGGCTACACCTTC; CDR3aa: CASSPNRQEAYGYTF
d_gene: NA; j_gene: TRBJ2-7; abundance: few; v_gene: TRBV7-2; CDR3nt: TGTGCCACCTCCCAGAGGAGGGAATCCTACGAGCAGTACTTC; CDR3aa: CATSQRRESYEQYF
d_gene: NA; j_gene: TRBJ2-5; abundance: NA; v_gene: TRBV5-4; CDR3nt: TGTGCCAGCAGCCCGACAGCCGAACTGGGGGAGACCCAGTACTTC; CDR3aa: CASSPTAELGETQYF
d_gene: TRBD1; j_gene: TRBJ1-6; abundance: NA; v_gene: TRBV18; CDR3nt: TGTGCCAGCTCCTCAGCAGGACAGGGGAATTCACCCCTCCACTTT; CDR3aa: CASSSAGQGNSPLHF
d_gene: NA; j_gene: TRBJ2-3; abundance: NA; v_gene: TRBV2; CDR3nt: TGTGCCAGCACCCGGGCGGGGCTGGGCACAGATACGCAGTATTTT; CDR3aa: CASTRAGLGTDTQYF
d_gene: TRBD1; j_gene: TRBJ1-5; abundance: few; v_gene: TRBV19; CDR3nt: TGTGCCAGTAGGCAGGACAGGGTGGGCAATCAGCCCCAGCATTTT; CDR3aa: CASRQDRVGNQPQHF
d_gene: TRBD2; j_gene: TRBJ2-5; abundance: medium-sized; v_gene: TRBV7-9; CDR3nt: TGTGCCAGCAGCTTGGGGGGGGTTTGGGAGACCCAGTACTTC; CDR3aa: CASSLGGVWETQYF
d_gene: NA; j_gene: TRBJ2-1; abundance: NA; v_gene: TRBV4-3; CDR3nt: TGCGCCAGCAGCCAAGATCGGACTTTCTCCTACAATGAGCAGTTCTTC; CDR3aa: CASSQDRTFSYNEQFF
d_gene: NA; j_gene: TRBJ1-2; abundance: NA; v_gene: TRBV5-1; CDR3nt: TGCGCCAGCAGCTTGGAGGGGAATGGCTACACCTTC; CDR3aa: CASSLEGNGYTF
d_gene: NA; j_gene: TRBJ1-5; abundance: NA; v_gene: TRBV14; CDR3nt: TGTGCCAGCAGCCTTTATTCGGGGCAGCCCCAGCATTTT; CDR3aa: CASSLYSGQPQHF
d_gene: NA; j_gene: TRBJ2-1; abundance: NA; v_gene: TRBV28; CDR3nt: TGTGCCAGCAGTTTATTAAGGTACAATGAGCAGTTCTTC; CDR3aa: CASSLLRYNEQFF
d_gene: NA; j_gene: TRBJ2-3; abundance: NA; v_gene: TRBV7-2; CDR3nt: TGTGCCAGCAGCCCCCACCCCCAATGGGGCAGTACAGATACGCAGTATTTT; CDR3aa: CASSPHPQWGSTDTQYF
d_gene: TRBD1; j_gene: TRBJ2-7; abundance: few; v_gene: TRBV16; CDR3nt: TGTGCCAGCGCCAGGGACAGGTGGGGGGACTACGAGCAGTACTTC; CDR3aa: CASARDRWGDYEQYF
d_gene: TRBD2; j_gene: TRBJ2-7; abundance: NA; v_gene: TRBV11-2; CDR3nt: TGTGCCAGCAGCTTATTAGCGGGAGGGTGGGAGCAGTACTTC; CDR3aa: CASSLLAGGWEQYF
d_gene: NA; j_gene: TRBJ1-1; abundance: NA; v_gene: TRBV28; CDR3nt: TGTGCCAGCAGTTGGTCACACCAAACAATTACCCCTGAAGCTTTCTTT; CDR3aa: CASSWSHQTITPEAFF
d_gene: NA; j_gene: TRBJ2-3; abundance: NA; v_gene: TRBV9; CDR3nt: TGTGCCAGCAGCGTAGGCGGGTCCACAGATACGCAGTATTTT; CDR3aa: CASSVGGSTDTQYF
d_gene: NA; j_gene: TRBJ2-2; abundance: NA; v_gene: TRBV2; CDR3nt: TGTGCCAGCAGGGCCACAGGGAGGGGGACCGGGGAGCTGTTTTTT; CDR3aa: CASRATGRGTGELFF
d_gene: NA; j_gene: TRBJ1-4; abundance: NA; v_gene: TRBV5-5; CDR3nt: TGTGCCAGCAGCTTATTGCAGAGGAATGAAAAACTGTTTTTT; CDR3aa: CASSLLQRNEKLFF
d_gene: NA; j_gene: TRBJ2-7; abundance: NA; v_gene: TRBV25-1; CDR3nt: TGTGCCAGCAGTGAATACAGGGGAAACGAGCAGTACTTC; CDR3aa: CASSEYRGNEQYF
d_gene: TRBD2; j_gene: TRBJ2-7; abundance: NA; v_gene: TRBV4-3; CDR3nt: TGCGCCAGCAGCCAAGATGCTAGCGGGAGTGGAGAGCAGTACTTC; CDR3aa: CASSQDASGSGEQYF
d_gene: NA; j_gene: TRBJ2-1; abundance: NA; v_gene: TRBV10-1; CDR3nt: TGCGCCAGCAGTGAAGAAGGGGACAACTCGGGCTGCAATGAGCAGTTCTTC; CDR3aa: CASSEEGDNSGCNEQFF